This T cell receptor beta chain stems from a study of identical twins. Study conclusions and caveats: The authors noted that invariant MAIT and iNKT cells could partly confound zero-insertion analyses. Twins shared out-of-frame alpha sequences with excess low generation probability. Beta out-of-frame sequences displayed a weaker excess of sharing between twins.

Healthy Caucasians provided all donations. This clonotype appeared many times. Its specificity is unknown. This CDR3 has 15 amino acids. The germline V and J ends were trimmed by 2 bases and 6 bases, with 18 bases remaining between them. Germline assignment: CDR1 SGHDT and CDR2 YYEEEE. TCRdb analysed the 5' RACE reads with MiXCR anew, one entry per CDR3 protein. Altogether about 240,000 distinct CDR3 sequences are present, under 12% being singletons, with the ten largest covering 10%. V usage is TRBV5-6 and J usage is TRBJ2-7; a possible D gene is TRBD2 (6 bases). What was sequenced was memory T cells sorted from blood. The receptor was derived from a man in his fifties in good health. The CDR3 sequence: CASSFVGGGNSEQYF. The DNA for the CDR3 is TGTGCCAGCAGCTTCGTCGGGGGTGGGAACAGCGAGCAGTACTTC.